These 8 T cell receptor beta chains came from one sample sequenced in a study of T-cell reconstitution after alpha-beta-depleted transplantation in children. The TCRbeta library was prepared with unique molecular identifiers. In TCRdb, the PCR reads were re-called with MiXCR into one record per CDR3 protein. The sample lists approximately 1,000,000 distinct CDR3 sequences; about 29% were seen once. The specimen was PBMCs, mostly from graft donor cells, collected 360 days after TCRalphabeta/CD19-depleted stem cell transplant. The source is a boy under three years old who had a stem cell transplant for SCID, so the T cells may come from the graft donor.

The chain joins TRBV18 to TRBJ1-1, with 7 nucleotides matching TRBD1. CDR1 is KGHSH and CDR2 is LQKENI in the germline V gene. The CDR3 spans 16 residues. Losses at the gene ends were 3 bases for V and 1 base for J; bases not matched to a gene: 8. In DNA form, the CDR3 reads TGTGCCAGCTCACCTCAGACAGGGAATTGGAACACTGAAGCTTTCTTT. It codes for CASSPQTGNWNTEAFF.

The chain links TRBV12-3 or TRBV12-4 to TRBJ2-5, with 7 bases lining up with TRBD1. The trim removed 5 bases at V and 5 bases at J, leaving 8 bases unmatched. The CDR3 runs to 14 residues. The CDR3 nucleotides read TGTGCCAGCAGTGCGACAGGGCCAGGGGAGACCCAGTACTTC. This codes for CASSATGPGETQYF.

This clonotype was recorded a few times. The rearrangement uses TRBV20-1 and TRBJ1-2, with a possible D match to TRBD1 (6 bases). CDR1 is DFQATT and CDR2 is SNEGSKA in the germline V gene (reference sequence). The CDR3 consists of 13 residues. The V and J ends lost 4 bases and 2 bases respectively, with 11 bases between them. CDR3 protein: CSATPGANYGYTF. The CDR3 nucleotides are TGCAGTGCTACACCAGGGGCAAACTATGGCTACACCTTC.

The chain has TRBV6-6 and TRBJ1-1; D not resolved. The germline V gene has CDR1 MNHNY and CDR2 SVGAGI (reference sequence). This CDR3 is built from 13 residues. V was cut by 10 bases and J by 1 base, with 13 bases left in between. The CDR3 protein is CATTPMGNTEAFF. The CDR3 DNA sequence: TGTGCCACCACACCGATGGGGAACACTGAAGCTTTCTTT.

This rearrangement joins TRBV13 to TRBJ2-3; TRBD1 agrees at 8 bases. Trimming took 4 bases from V and 2 from J; bases not matched to a gene: 5. The CDR3 has 15 residues. Germline-derived CDR1 and CDR2 are PRHDT and FYEKMQ (reference sequence). The CDR3 DNA reads TGTGCCAGCAGCTCCGAGGACAGGGCCACAGATACGCAGTATTTT. It yields the protein CASSSEDRATDTQYF.

In this sample, this clonotype turned up a few times. The V call is TRBV12-3 or TRBV12-4, the J call TRBJ1-4, with TRBD1 matching over 8 bases. V shed 5 bases, J shed 8 bases, and the junction held 10 bases outside the gene matches. The CDR3 covers 15 residues. DNA of the CDR3: TGTGCCAGCAGTCCAACCGACAGGGGAGGCGAAAAACTGTTTTTT. This translates into CASSPTDRGGEKLFF.

This clonotype showed up just a few times. The V and J genes are TRBV5-1 and TRBJ2-7, with D tentatively TRBD1 (7 bases). This CDR3 is built from 17 residues. V lost 4 bases and J 3 bases, leaving 23 bases between the germline ends. Germline lookup yields CDR1 SGHRS and CDR2 YFSETQ. The CDR3 reads CASSLRQGGFEGYEQYF. The CDR3 bases are TGCGCCAGCAGCCTTCGACAGGGAGGATTCGAAGGCTACGAGCAGTACTTC.

J is TRBJ2-1 and V is TRBV29-1; D is perhaps TRBD2 (5 bases). Germline CDR1 reads SQVTM; CDR2 reads ANQGSEA. There are 12 residues in the CDR3. V dropped 7 bases and J dropped 5 bases, with 12 bases sitting between them. The CDR3 loop reads CSGTHYNNEQFF. The CDR3 DNA reads as TGCAGCGGGACTCACTATAACAATGAGCAGTTCTTC.